The present T cell receptor beta chain was sequenced within a study of read filtering for tumor transcriptome and immune sequencing. Every patient had bone marrow sampled while the disease was active. Germline CDR1 and CDR2: SNHLY and FYNNEI. V was clipped by 1 base and J by 6 bases, with 16 bases between them. This CDR3 has 16 residues. The library was built from 400 ng RNA with molecular barcoded adaptors for alpha/delta and beta/gamma chains. TCRdb recomputed calls from the reads with MiXCR, one row per CDR3 protein. The repertoire includes 130,000 or so distinct CDR3 sequences, less than 15% of them detected once, and approximately 8% sits in the top ten. This clonotype was found many times.

The origin of this receptor is a donor aged 40 or over with multiple myeloma. The sequencing sample was made of a population of CD138-negative cells sorted from bone marrow. The V gene is TRBV2, the J gene TRBJ2-1; D not resolved. The CDR3 DNA sequence: TGTGCCAGCAGTGAAGAAGGTCTAGACATTTGCAATGAGCAGTTCTTC. This translates into CASSEEGLDICNEQFF.